Presented here are 21 T cell receptor beta chains from one specimen sequenced in a study of human T cells and chemical hapten exposure. TCRdb reanalysed the RACE reads using MiXCR and keeps one entry per CDR3 protein. The data contain fewer than 95,000 distinct CDR3 sequences, 9.5% to 11% of them seen just once; the ten biggest clones take up around 2.1%. Time point meaning: patch test 2, 6 weeks after DPC sensitization. Treatment given: therapeutic diphenylcyclopropenone sensitization with weekly scalp DPC. The starting material was whole blood, obtained in connection with sensitization to the hapten diphenylcyclopropenone (DPC). The receptor set was obtained from a man aged 35-49 years with alopecia areata. Some clones in this sample may be carry-over from other donors' samples.

This clonotype showed up many times. V is TRBV5-1 and J is TRBJ1-2, with a weak D call TRBD1 (6 bases). CDR3 size: 16 residues. Trimming left V 3 bases short and J 2 bases short, with 17 bases between. Germline lookup yields CDR1 SGHRS and CDR2 YFSETQ. In DNA, the CDR3 is TGCGCCAGCAGCTCCACCCAACAGGGTGGAAACTATGGCTACACCTTC. It codes for CASSSTQQGGNYGYTF.

The sample holds a few counts of this clonotype. At one of its ends the junction is not consistent with the germline gene, which may arise from a read error. V is TRBV5-1 and J is TRBJ2-5; D is undetermined. The CDR3 extends over 12 amino acids. From germline, CDR1 is SGHRS and CDR2 YFSETQ. DNA for the CDR3: TGCGCCAGCAGTTTGGGCACAGAGACCCAGTACTTC. Its translation: CASSLGTETQYF.

This clonotype has more than one count but fewer than ten. The chain joins TRBV4-2 to TRBJ2-3; D not certain. CDR1 and CDR2 from the germline V gene are LGHNA and YNFKEQ. This CDR3 is 15 amino acids long. V lost 0 bases, J lost 4 bases, and 11 bases lay in between. As DNA, the CDR3 is TGTGCCAGCAGCCAAGATCGCGTGGGATCAGATACGCAGTATTTT. Its protein product is CASSQDRVGSDTQYF.

The chain's CDR3 is CSATTGVNYGYTF. The CDR3 DNA reads TGCAGTGCGACTACAGGGGTTAACTATGGCTACACCTTC. This chain links TRBV20-1 with TRBJ1-2; the match to TRBD1 covers 7 bases. Germline trimming cut 6 bases from V and 1 base from J; bases unmatched to any gene: 5. This CDR3 comprises 13 residues. From germline, CDR1 is DFQATT and CDR2 SNEGSKA (reference sequence).

There are a few counts of this clonotype. As DNA, the CDR3 is TGTGCCAGCAGTTTATCGAGCCAGGGGCTCTCCTACGAGCAGTACTTC. Translating gives CASSLSSQGLSYEQYF. The chain joins TRBV27 to TRBJ2-7, with a possible D match to TRBD1 (6 bases). The germline V and J ends were trimmed by 0 bases and 0 bases, with 12 bases remaining between them. There are 16 residues in the CDR3. Germline V gene data show CDR1 as MNHEY and CDR2 as SMNVEV (reference sequence).

This clonotype was recorded at least ten times. This chain joins TRBV7-9 and TRBJ2-1; 8 bases align to TRBD2. The V gene end was trimmed by 11 bases and the J gene end by 4 bases; junction bases not matched to a gene: 10. The CDR3 loop spans 14 amino acids. CDR1 is SEHNR, CDR2 FQNEAQ, per germline (reference sequence). This CDR3 reads CAGLGLAEYNEQFF. In DNA, the CDR3 is TGTGCCGGACTTGGACTAGCAGAATACAATGAGCAGTTCTTC. The entire variable domain, with the rest obtained from reference TRBV7-9 and TRBJ2-1, is as follows: DTGVSQNPRHKITKRGQNVTFRCDPISEHNRLYWYRQTLGQGPEFLTYFQNEAQLEKSRLLSDRFSAERPKGSFSTLEIQRTEQGDSAMYLCAGLGLAEYNEQFFGPGTRLTVL.

This clonotype was counted a few times. The V gene is TRBV7-8, the J gene TRBJ2-3, with a weak D call TRBD2 (5 bases). CDR3 length equals 15 residues. CDR1 is SGHVS, CDR2 FQNEAQ, per germline. Between the trimmed V and J ends, which lost 5 bases and 3 bases, there was a span of 15 bases. This chain's CDR3 is CASSGRESRTDTQYF. In nucleotides, the CDR3 is TGTGCCAGCAGCGGACGGGAATCGAGGACAGATACGCAGTATTTT.

This clonotype was detected a few times. The V call is TRBV6-6, the J call TRBJ2-5; 8 bases agree with TRBD2. CDR3 length equals 15 residues. The J segment lost 4 bases and the V segment lost 7 bases, leaving 11 bases of the junction unmatched. Germline V lookup: CDR1 MNHNY, CDR2 SVGAGI (reference sequence). The CDR3 spells CASKESGRGGETQYF. CDR3 sequence (DNA): TGTGCCAGCAAGGAGTCCGGGAGGGGAGGAGAGACCCAGTACTTC.

V gene TRBV10-3 combines with J gene TRBJ2-7, with unresolved D. V lost 0 bases and J lost 1, with 7 bases in between. Germline CDR1 is ENHRY and CDR2 is SYGVKD. There are 14 residues in the CDR3. CDR3 loop: CAISESPSSYEQYF. The CDR3 coding sequence is TGTGCCATCAGTGAGTCCCCATCTTCCTACGAGCAGTACTTC.

This clonotype was counted a few times. The chain couples TRBV12-3 or TRBV12-4 to TRBJ2-3, with D perhaps assigned TRBD1 or TRBD2 (7 bases each). Trimming shortened V by 7 bases and J by 15 bases, and 20 bases separated the two germline ends. This CDR3 is 12 amino acids long. CDR3 in amino acids: CASNFREGARYF. Here the CDR3 DNA reads TGTGCCAGCAACTTTAGGGAGGGGGCACGATATTTT.

This clonotype was detected ten times or more. The V call is TRBV12-3 or TRBV12-4, the J call TRBJ1-5; perhaps TRBD1 as D (5 bases). The CDR3 length is 16 residues. Trimming cost V 5 bases and J 0 bases, with 14 bases left between them. The DNA of the CDR3 is TGTGCCAGCAGTATTAGCCCGGGGGGTAGCAATCAGCCCCAGCATTTT. This translates into CASSISPGGSNQPQHF.

This clonotype turned up a few times. V is TRBV10-3 and J is TRBJ1-2; TRBD1 agrees at 7 bases. This CDR3 comprises 16 residues. V lost 11 bases to trimming and J lost 6 bases; unmatched junction nucleotides: 21. Germline CDR1 ENHRY, CDR2 SYGVKD. The CDR3 region has the DNA TGTGCCTCAACCCACTCCGGGACAGCTTCTTTTGATGGCTACACCTTC. It yields the protein CASTHSGTASFDGYTF.

This clonotype was counted a few times. V usage is TRBV14 and J usage is TRBJ1-1; D is unclear. The V end lost 5 bases, the J end lost 5 bases, and 12 bases lay between the germline ends. Germline V gene data show CDR1 as SGHDN and CDR2 as FVKESK. This CDR3 comprises 13 residues. The CDR3 here is CASSAQIGTEAFF. For the CDR3, the DNA is TGTGCCAGCAGCGCCCAAATAGGGACTGAAGCTTTCTTT.

The table lists this clonotype with many counts. The rearrangement uses TRBV27 and TRBJ2-1, with D uncertain. Between the trimmed V and J ends, which lost 2 bases and 8 bases, there was a span of 13 bases. This CDR3 has 14 amino acids. CDR1 and CDR2 (germline): MNHEY, SMNVEV (reference sequence). For the CDR3, the DNA is TGTGCCAGCAGTTTAGGCTCACCAATGGATGAGCAGTTCTTC. Its protein product is CASSLGSPMDEQFF.

In its sample, this clonotype was seen many times. V is TRBV7-8 and J is TRBJ1-2, with 8 positions matching TRBD1. With V trimmed by 5 bases and J by 6 bases, 11 bases remained unmatched. The CDR3 spans 15 residues. Germline CDR1 and CDR2: SGHVS and FQNEAQ. The CDR3 nucleotides read TGTGCCAGCAGCCCTAAGACAGGGGATTGGAATGGCTACACCTTC. Amino acids: CASSPKTGDWNGYTF.

This clonotype was recorded a few times. CDR3 nucleotide sequence: TGTGCCAGCAGCCCGGGACTAGCCGGGACCCAGTACTTC. Translating it yields CASSPGLAGTQYF. The rearrangement links TRBV4-2 to TRBJ2-5; 9 bases fit TRBD2. This CDR3 has 13 residues. V dropped 4 bases and J dropped 7; count of bases not matched to a gene: 4. Germline-derived CDR1 and CDR2 are LGHNA and YNFKEQ.

The table lists this clonotype with many counts. The CDR3 is CSARDTGGSQPQHF. The CDR3 nucleotides are TGCAGTGCTAGAGATACCGGGGGTTCGCAGCCCCAGCATTTT. V is TRBV20-1 and J is TRBJ1-5, with TRBD1 as a possible D gene (5 bases). The CDR3 runs to 14 residues. Per the germline V gene, CDR1 is DFQATT and CDR2 is SNEGSKA (reference sequence). The V gene lost 0 bases and the J gene lost 7 bases, with 13 bases spanning the gap.

This clonotype turned up a few times. The chain couples TRBV24-1 to TRBJ2-3, with 12 nucleotides matching TRBD2. The CDR3 extends over 17 amino acids. Per germline, CDR1 KGHDR and CDR2 SFDVKD. Unmatched junction bases numbered 11, after V lost 5 bases and J lost 6 bases. The CDR3 DNA follows: TGTGCCACCAGTGGTCCGACTAGCGGGAGAGCCCCGGATACGCAGTATTTT. Its protein product is CATSGPTSGRAPDTQYF.

There are a few counts of this clonotype. This chain connects TRBV9 to TRBJ2-3; no firm D call. This CDR3 region has 15 residues. Trimming pared 0 bases from V and 2 bases from J, leaving 10 bases between. Germline V gene sequence: CDR1 SGDLS, CDR2 YYNGEE. The CDR3 nucleotides read TGTGCCAGCAGCGTAGTGAGTCAAAACACAGATACGCAGTATTTT. Protein: CASSVVSQNTDTQYF.

This clonotype has at least ten counts. J is TRBJ1-1 and V is TRBV7-9; D gene unclear. Germline CDR1 SEHNR, CDR2 FQNEAQ (reference sequence). V lost 3 bases, J lost 1 base, and 12 bases lay in between. The CDR3 is made up of 15 amino acids. The CDR3 sequence: CASSFFLQTNTEAFF. In DNA, the CDR3 is TGTGCCAGCAGCTTTTTCTTACAGACGAACACTGAAGCTTTCTTT.

The chain recombines TRBV28 with TRBJ2-7, with 8 bases identical to TRBD1. Looked up from germline, CDR1 is MDHEN and CDR2 is SYDVKM. The CDR3 is 19 amino acids. V shed 5 bases and J 5 bases; nucleotides not matched to a gene: 23. The CDR3 spells CASSPAWGLETGVLDEQYF. CDR3 coding DNA: TGTGCCAGCAGTCCCGCATGGGGCCTCGAGACAGGGGTTCTGGACGAGCAGTACTTC.